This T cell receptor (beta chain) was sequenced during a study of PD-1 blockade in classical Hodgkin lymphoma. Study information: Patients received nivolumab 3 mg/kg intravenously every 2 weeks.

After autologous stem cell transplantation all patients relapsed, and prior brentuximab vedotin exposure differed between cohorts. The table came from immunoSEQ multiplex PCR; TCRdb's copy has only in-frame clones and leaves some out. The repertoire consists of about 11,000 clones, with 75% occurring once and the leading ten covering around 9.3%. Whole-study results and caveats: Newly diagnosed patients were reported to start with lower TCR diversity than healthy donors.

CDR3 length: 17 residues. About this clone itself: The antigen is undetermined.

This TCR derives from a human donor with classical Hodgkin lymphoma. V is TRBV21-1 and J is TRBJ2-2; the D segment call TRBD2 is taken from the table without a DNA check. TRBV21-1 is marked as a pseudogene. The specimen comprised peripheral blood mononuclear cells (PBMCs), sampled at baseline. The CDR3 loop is CASSSQREGLGTGELFF. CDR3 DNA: TGTGCCAGCAGCAGTCAGCGGGAGGGCCTAGGCACCGGGGAGCTGTTTTTT.